Listed here are 14 T cell receptor beta chains from one sample, sequenced in a study of blood T cell repertoires in COVID-19. TCRdb keeps only in-frame clones here, not all; method: immunoSEQ multiplex PCR. The repertoire holds approximately 190,000 clones, about 90% seen once, with roughly 21% in the top ten. The material sequenced was peripheral blood. These TCRs come from a man aged 55 to 69 with active or convalescent COVID-19.

This sequence joins TRBV5-1 and TRBJ1-2; perhaps TRBD1 as D (5 bases). Trimming stripped 6 bases from V and 0 bases from J, with 15 bases between. The CDR3 contains 15 residues. Germline V gene lookup returns CDR1 SGHRS and CDR2 YFSETQ. DNA for the CDR3: TGCGCCAGCACGGGGGGAACCAACTCTAACTATGGCTACACCTTC. As protein: CASTGGTNSNYGYTF.

The V and J genes are TRBV5-1 and TRBJ2-3; 13 nucleotides align to TRBD2. CDR1 and CDR2 from the germline V gene are SGHRS and YFSETQ. Unmatched junction bases numbered 7, after V lost 4 bases and J lost 11 bases. This CDR3 has 14 residues. The CDR3 loop reads CASSTGLAGVEQYF. DNA for the CDR3: TGCGCCAGCAGCACCGGACTAGCGGGGGTTGAGCAGTATTTT. Complete variable domain (other parts from reference TRBV5-1 and TRBJ2-3): KAGVTQTPRYLIKTRGQQVTLSCSPISGHRSVSWYQQTPGQGLQFLFEYFSETQRNKGNFPGRFSGRQFSNSRSEMNVSTLELGDSALYLCASSTGLAGVEQYFGPGTRLTVL.

The CDR3 spells CASSLDNARVSGNTIYF. The CDR3 bases are TGTGCCAGCAGCTTAGATAACGCCCGAGTCTCTGGAAACACCATATATTTT. V and J are TRBV13 and TRBJ1-3, with D hard to call. The CDR3 covers 17 residues. Germline assignment: CDR1 PRHDT and CDR2 FYEKMQ (reference sequence). V gave up 1 base and J gave up 0 bases, with 13 bases separating them.

In its sample, this clone was seen a few times. CDR3 residues: CASSKGAGSNQPQHF. The CDR3 nucleotides read TGTGCCAGCAGCAAGGGGGCCGGGAGCAATCAGCCCCAGCATTTT. The genes are TRBV21-1 and TRBJ1-5; the D segment call TRBD1 is taken from the table without a DNA check. TRBV21-1 is annotated as a pseudogene. The CDR3 spans 15 residues.

J is TRBJ1-2 and V is TRBV6-5, with TRBD1 as a possible D gene (6 bases). The CDR3 covers 14 residues. V lost 4 bases to trimming and J lost 4 bases, with 13 bases between them. Looked up from germline, CDR1 is MNHEY and CDR2 is SVGAGI. The CDR3 DNA is TGTGCCAGCAGTTGGGGGGGGGCGGTCTATGGCTACACCTTC. Amino acid sequence: CASSWGGAVYGYTF.

This sequence joins TRBV11-2 and TRBJ1-6, with 7 bases lining up with TRBD1. The V gene's germline CDR1 is SGHAT and CDR2 FQNNGV. The CDR3 consists of 15 residues. The V gene end was trimmed by 1 base and the J gene end by 10 bases; junction bases not matched to a gene: 7. CDR3 protein: CASSLGRQGGSPLHF. Written as DNA, the CDR3 is TGTGCCAGCAGCTTAGGGCGACAGGGAGGATCACCCCTCCACTTT.

This chain uses TRBV19 with TRBJ1-4, with D possibly TRBD1 on 6 matching bases. Trimming removed 6 bases at V and 0 bases at J, with 11 bases between. The germline CDR1 and CDR2 sequences are LNHDA and SQIVND (reference sequence). The length of the CDR3 is 15 residues. The CDR3 DNA is TGTGCCAGTAGCACACAGGGCGCAACTAATGAAAAACTGTTTTTT. Its translation: CASSTQGATNEKLFF.

The V gene is TRBV19, the J gene TRBJ1-3; D gene ambiguous. The CDR3 extends over 14 amino acids. CDR1 LNHDA and CDR2 SQIVND come from the germline V gene (reference sequence). Trimming removed 5 bases from V and 5 bases from J, with 13 bases in between. Written as DNA, the CDR3 is TGTGCCAGTAGTGCCAGTCAGAAAAGAAACACCATATATTTT. Its protein product is CASSASQKRNTIYF.

This rearrangement joins TRBV5-4 to TRBJ2-4; 8 bases line up with TRBD2. The CDR3 has 15 amino acids. Per the germline V gene, CDR1 is SGHNT and CDR2 is YYREEE (reference sequence). V lost 1 base, J lost 4 bases, and 4 bases stayed unmatched. CDR3: CASSLTGTRKNIQYF. The CDR3 DNA sequence: TGTGCCAGCAGCTTGACCGGGACTAGGAAAAACATTCAGTACTTC. Full variable domain (missing parts from reference TRBV5-4 and TRBJ2-4): ETGVTQSPTHLIKTRGQQVTLRCSSQSGHNTVSWYQQALGQGPQFIFQYYREEENGRGNFPPRFSGLQFPNYSSELNVNALELDDSALYLCASSLTGTRKNIQYFGAGTRLSVL.

CDR3 DNA: TGTGCCAGCAGTTTCGGGGGAATTGGCTATGGCTACACCTTC. Encoded protein: CASSFGGIGYGYTF. This chain connects TRBV28 to TRBJ1-2; TRBD1 might be the D (5 bases). Germline loops: CDR1 MDHEN, CDR2 SYDVKM. Deletions cut 3 bases from V and 4 bases from J, with 12 bases between. The CDR3 is made up of 14 amino acids.

V usage is TRBV5-1 and J usage is TRBJ2-5, with TRBD2 matching over 10 bases. Germline loops: CDR1 SGHRS, CDR2 YFSETQ. The CDR3 consists of 17 residues. Germline trimming cut 4 bases from V and 5 bases from J; bases unmatched to any gene: 14. This CDR3 is CASSPGGPAGGWETQYF. In nucleotides, the CDR3 is TGCGCCAGCAGCCCCGGCGGTCCAGCGGGGGGGTGGGAGACCCAGTACTTC.

The chain links TRBV7-9 to TRBJ2-1; possible D gene TRBD2, 6 bases. V dropped 5 bases and J dropped 0 bases, with 20 bases sitting between them. This CDR3 is built from 18 residues. CDR1 and CDR2 (germline): SEHNR, FQNEAQ (reference sequence). The CDR3: CASSRAGTRSSSYNEQFF. In DNA form, the CDR3 reads TGTGCCAGCAGCCGGGCCGGGACTCGTTCCTCCTCCTACAATGAGCAGTTCTTC.

This rearrangement joins TRBV19 to TRBJ1-2, with a tentative D call TRBD1 (6 bases). CDR3 length: 14 amino acids. V lost 9 bases and J 0 bases, leaving 14 bases between the germline ends. Germline V gene sequence: CDR1 LNHDA, CDR2 SQIVND (reference sequence). In DNA, the CDR3 is TGTGCCAGCCGGACAGCTCAAGCTAACTATGGCTACACCTTC. The encoded protein is CASRTAQANYGYTF.

This clone has a single count. The rearrangement joins TRBV18 to TRBJ1-2; 8 bases map to TRBD1. V shed 6 bases and J 0 bases; nucleotides not matched to a gene: 3. The CDR3 is made up of 14 amino acids. Germline CDR1 is KGHSH and CDR2 is LQKENI. The CDR3 here is CASSRDRTNYGYTF. The CDR3 DNA follows: TGTGCCAGCTCCCGGGACAGGACTAACTATGGCTACACCTTC. Supplemented by reference TRBV18 and TRBJ1-2, the full variable domain reads NAGVMQNPRHLVRRRGQEARLRCSPMKGHSHVYWYRQLPEEGLKFMVYLQKENIIDESGMPKERFSAEFPKEGPSILRIQQVVRGDSAAYFCASSRDRTNYGYTFGSGTRLTVV.